The T cell receptor beta chain under discussion was sequenced for a study of OX40 agonist ivuxolimab in advanced cancers. For the study at large: While on treatment, patients had intravenous ivuxolimab at 0.01 to 10 mg/kg every 2 weeks. Partial responses occurred in three patients (one hepatocellular carcinoma, two cutaneous melanoma).

At cycle 4 day 1, cycle 7 day 1, and baseline, blood was sampled. Produced via immunoSEQ multiplex PCR; TCRdb's table is partial and in-frame only. The sample includes more than 50,000 clones, about 82% of them seen just once. CDR3 length: 14 residues. Germline assignment: CDR1 LNHDA and CDR2 SQIVND (reference sequence). Trimming cost V 0 bases and J 3 bases, with 6 bases left between them. This TCR was recovered from an adult with an advanced solid tumor such as melanoma, head and neck, liver or kidney cancer. Sequenced material: CD4+ or CD8+ T cells sorted from blood, taken in a trial of the OX40 agonist ivuxolimab. The chain is built from TRBV19 and TRBJ1-5; D remains unclear. The chain's CDR3 is CASSIEYFNQPQHF. The CDR3 nucleotides are TGTGCCAGTAGTATAGAGTACTTCAATCAGCCCCAGCATTTT. Looking up the rest from reference TRBV19 and TRBJ1-5 gives the full variable domain: DGGITQSPKYLFRKEGQNVTLSCEQNLNHDAMYWYRQDPGQGLRLIYYSQIVNDFQKGDIAEGYSVSREKKESFPLTVTSAQKNPTAFYLCASSIEYFNQPQHFGDGTRLSIL.